Presented here are 21 T cell receptor beta chains from one specimen sequenced in a study of PD-1 blockade in classical Hodgkin lymphoma. Each and every patient relapsed after autologous stem cell transplantation, and patients got differing brentuximab vedotin exposure. Isolation of CD8+ T cells from thawed PBMCs used magnetic negative selection. The table came from immunoSEQ multiplex PCR; TCRdb's copy has only in-frame clones and leaves some out. The top ten hold roughly 32% of the sample, which has about 2,300 clones, less than 85% seen once. This specimen was CD8+ T cells from blood, taken at baseline. These receptors were collected from a human donor with classical Hodgkin lymphoma.

The rearrangement joins TRBV11-2 to TRBJ2-7; maybe TRBD2 (5 bases). Germline V CDR1 and CDR2: SGHAT, FQNNGV. The CDR3 covers 14 residues. V lost 5 bases and J lost 1, with 12 bases in between. CDR3 in DNA: TGTGCCAGCAGCCGGGGTGGGAATTCCTACGAGCAGTACTTC. This gives the protein CASSRGGNSYEQYF.

This clone appeared a few times. This chain joins TRBV10-3 and TRBJ1-5, with D uncertain. The CDR3 covers 12 residues. Looked up from germline, CDR1 is ENHRY and CDR2 is SYGVKD. V lost 8 bases, J lost 2 bases, and 7 bases lay in between. The CDR3 protein is CAIGTGNQPQHF. The DNA of the CDR3 is TGTGCCATCGGAACGGGCAATCAGCCCCAGCATTTT.

This clone was seen once. CDR3 sequence: CASSPGRLAGGRIEQFF. The CDR3, as DNA: TGTGCCAGCAGCCCCGGACGACTAGCGGGGGGGCGGATTGAGCAGTTCTTC. V is TRBV7-9 and J is TRBJ2-1; TRBD2 agrees at 14 bases. The trim removed 5 bases at V and 9 bases at J, leaving 12 bases unmatched. This CDR3 spans 17 amino acids. In germline, CDR1 is SEHNR, CDR2 FQNEAQ (reference sequence).

The J gene is TRBJ2-7, the V gene TRBV7-9; 9 nucleotides line up with TRBD1. V was clipped by 5 bases and J by 6 bases; unmatched bases: 14. The CDR3 sequence is 16 residues long. Germline V gives CDR1 SEHNR, CDR2 FQNEAQ (reference sequence). The CDR3 DNA is TGTGCCAGCAGCGACAATACAGGGGGCGTCCTCCTCGAGCAGTACGTC. It translates to CASSDNTGGVLLEQYV.

The chain joins TRBV4-1 to TRBJ1-2; tentative D call: TRBD1 (5 bases). Germline CDR1 reads MGHRA; CDR2 reads YSYEKL. The CDR3 has 18 residues. The ends were cut back, 2 bases at V and 0 bases at J, with 19 bases in the middle. The CDR3 region has the DNA TGCGCCAGCAGCCAACCTAGTAGAGAGGGGCGTTCTAACTATGGCTACACCTTC. The encoded protein is CASSQPSREGRSNYGYTF.

The chain links TRBV6-4 to TRBJ1-3; 8 bases align to TRBD1. Germline CDR1 reads MRHNA; CDR2 reads SNTAGT. V lost 5 bases, J lost 6 bases, and 9 bases stayed unmatched. CDR3 length: 15 amino acids. The CDR3, as DNA: TGTGCCAGCAGTCCCCGGACAGGGAGAGAAAACACCATATATTTT. Translated: CASSPRTGRENTIYF.

A single count supports this clone. The V call is TRBV7-2, the J call TRBJ2-3; D uncertain. The CDR3 consists of 15 residues. Trimming took 1 base from V and 4 from J, leaving 12 bases between them. Germline V lookup: CDR1 SGHTA, CDR2 FQGNSA. CDR3 amino acids: CASSLVARVADTQYF. The CDR3 DNA sequence: TGTGCCAGCAGCTTAGTTGCTAGGGTAGCAGATACGCAGTATTTT. The complete variable domain, with remaining parts taken from reference TRBV7-2 and TRBJ2-3, reads GAGVSQSPSNKVTEKGKDVELRCDPISGHTALYWYRQSLGQGLEFLIYFQGNSAPDKSGLPSDRFSAERTGGSVSTLTIQRTQQEDSAVYLCASSLVARVADTQYFGPGTRLTVL.

The gene calls are TRBV7-8 and TRBJ1-1; D is perhaps TRBD1 (5 bases). V was cut by 2 bases and J by 0 bases, with 25 bases left in between. This CDR3 has 20 amino acids. Germline CDR1 is SGHVS and CDR2 is FQNEAQ. The CDR3 protein is CASSLLPYMVDIVMNTEAFF. The CDR3 region has the DNA TGTGCCAGCAGCTTATTGCCCTACATGGTGGACATCGTAATGAACACTGAAGCTTTCTTT.

V usage is TRBV15 and J usage is TRBJ2-1; 9 bases map to TRBD1. J was trimmed by 9 bases and V by 3 bases; bases with no gene match: 6. CDR1 is LNHNV, CDR2 YYDKDF, per germline (reference sequence). CDR3 length equals 14 residues. This chain's CDR3 is CATSRGQGRFEQFF. In DNA form, the CDR3 reads TGTGCCACCAGCAGGGGACAGGGACGATTTGAGCAGTTCTTC.

This rearrangement joins TRBV28 to TRBJ1-6, with D possibly being TRBD1 (5 bases). The CDR3 is 13 residues long. CDR1 is MDHEN, CDR2 SYDVKM, per germline. V lost 3 bases, J lost 13 bases, and 13 bases lay in between. As DNA, the CDR3 is TGTGCCAGCAGTTTGACAGTGGTGAGGCCCCTCCACTTT. Translation: CASSLTVVRPLHF.

The sample holds a few counts of this clone. This chain joins TRBV5-4 and TRBJ2-5, with D possibly TRBD1 on 6 matching bases. V lost 4 bases and J 2 bases, leaving 12 bases between the germline ends. CDR3 length: 14 amino acids. In germline, CDR1 is SGHNT, CDR2 YYREEE (reference sequence). CDR3 in DNA: TGTGCCAGCAGCCCTAGGGGGTCGCAAGAGACCCAGTACTTC. It yields the protein CASSPRGSQETQYF.

The chain couples TRBV5-6 to TRBJ1-2; tentatively, D is TRBD1 (6 bases). The germline V and J ends were trimmed by 1 base and 7 bases, with 26 bases remaining between them. CDR1 and CDR2 (germline): SGHDT, YYEEEE. The CDR3 length is 18 residues. CDR3 bases: TGTGCCAGCAGCTTGATGGGTGTATGGGGGGCAGGTAGGAGTGGCTACACCTTC. Translated: CASSLMGVWGAGRSGYTF.

This chain connects TRBV10-3 to TRBJ1-4; 7 nucleotides match TRBD1. The V segment lost 10 bases and the J segment 8 bases; nucleotides outside the gene matches: 10. Germline lookup yields CDR1 ENHRY and CDR2 SYGVKD. The CDR3 runs to 13 residues. CDR3 coding DNA: TGTGCCACCGAAGACAGGGTGCAAGAAAAACTGTTTTTT. As protein: CATEDRVQEKLFF.

This clone is termed large. V gene TRBV27 combines with J gene TRBJ1-6, with D possibly matching TRBD1 (6 bases). Deletions cut 4 bases from V and 0 bases from J, with 10 bases between. This CDR3 region has 16 residues. Germline V gives CDR1 MNHEY, CDR2 SMNVEV (reference sequence). The CDR3 DNA reads as TGTGCCAGCAGTTCCGACAGGAGCTCCTATAATTCACCCCTCCACTTT. Residues: CASSSDRSSYNSPLHF.

This clone is hyperexpanded by share. The CDR3 protein is CASGAGGVEQYF. DNA of the CDR3: TGTGCCAGCGGAGCGGGAGGAGTCGAGCAGTACTTC. This rearrangement joins TRBV9 to TRBJ2-7, with TRBD2 matching over 9 bases. The CDR3 spans 12 residues. The V gene end was trimmed by 7 bases and the J gene end by 6 bases; junction bases not matched to a gene: 5. CDR1 and CDR2 (germline): SGDLS, YYNGEE.

The chain combines TRBV19 with TRBJ1-6; 9 nucleotides match TRBD1. The CDR3 is 12 amino acids. CDR1 LNHDA and CDR2 SQIVND come from the germline V gene (reference sequence). J was trimmed by 7 bases and V by 10 bases; bases with no gene match: 2. The CDR3 bases are TGTGCCACCGGGACAGGGAATTCACCCCTCCACTTT. It specifies CATGTGNSPLHF.

The rearrangement links TRBV7-9 to TRBJ2-6; 10 bases agree with TRBD1. Looked up from germline, CDR1 is SEHNR and CDR2 is FQNEAQ (reference sequence). CDR3 length equals 16 residues. V lost 6 bases and J lost 2; bases outside the gene matches: 4. The CDR3 loop reads CASSPDRGPGANVLTF. The CDR3 DNA is TGTGCCAGCAGTCCCGACAGGGGGCCTGGGGCCAACGTCCTGACTTTC. Complete variable domain (other parts from reference TRBV7-9 and TRBJ2-6): DTGVSQNPRHKITKRGQNVTFRCDPISEHNRLYWYRQTLGQGPEFLTYFQNEAQLEKSRLLSDRFSAERPKGSFSTLEIQRTEQGDSAMYLCASSPDRGPGANVLTFGAGSRLTVL.

In its sample, this clone was seen a few times. The chain has TRBV27 and TRBJ2-7; D is possibly TRBD2 (6 bases). CDR1 and CDR2 from the germline V gene are MNHEY and SMNVEV (reference sequence). The CDR3 runs 15 residues. V gave up 5 bases and J gave up 2 bases, with 16 bases separating them. The CDR3 nucleotides read TGTGCCAGCAGTCCGATCGCGACTAGAGCCTACGAGCAGTACGTC. Amino acids: CASSPIATRAYEQYV.

The V call is TRBV10-3, the J call TRBJ2-1, with 9 bases fitting TRBD2. Germline assignment: CDR1 ENHRY and CDR2 SYGVKD. CDR3 size: 15 residues. V shed 3 bases and J 5 bases; nucleotides not matched to a gene: 5. The CDR3 is CAISEGLAGHNEQFF. CDR3 nucleotides: TGTGCCATCAGTGAAGGGCTAGCGGGGCACAATGAGCAGTTCTTC.

By sample fraction, this clone is large. The gene calls are TRBV9 and TRBJ1-2, with 9 bases fitting TRBD1. V shed 3 bases and J 8 bases; nucleotides not matched to a gene: 8. CDR3 length equals 14 residues. CDR1 and CDR2 from the germline V gene are SGDLS and YYNGEE. The DNA for the CDR3 is TGTGCCAGCAGCGCCACAGGGGGCGCGGGCGGCTACACCTTC. Its translation: CASSATGGAGGYTF. The full variable domain, its missing parts supplied by reference TRBV9 and TRBJ1-2, is DSGVTQTPKHLITATGQRVTLRCSPRSGDLSVYWYQQSLDQGLQFLIQYYNGEERAKGNILERFSAQQFPDLHSELNLSSLELGDSALYFCASSATGGAGGYTFGSGTRLTVV.

The gene calls are TRBV9 and TRBJ1-6; TRBD1 agrees at 7 bases. CDR1 and CDR2 from the germline V gene are SGDLS and YYNGEE. Trimming took 7 bases from V and 0 from J; bases not matched to a gene: 16. The CDR3 is 19 amino acids. The CDR3 region is CASGVAQGVGSSYNSPLHF. The CDR3 bases are TGTGCCAGCGGGGTGGCGCAGGGGGTGGGGAGCTCCTATAATTCACCCCTCCACTTT.